These T cell receptor beta chains were read from a single sample in a study of identical twins. TCRdb passed the 5' RACE reads through MiXCR, listing each CDR3 protein once. The data show around 220,000 distinct CDR3 sequences, 10% to 13% seen once. Specimen: memory T cells sorted from blood. The receptors here all came from a man aged 50-60 years in good health. The CDR3 runs from the conserved cysteine through the conserved F or W.

V gene,CDR3 protein
TRBV6-6,CASRTSGQETQYF
TRBV6-2/TRBV6-3,CASSRDAYNEQFF
TRBV10-3,CAIKSPTSTEAFF
TRBV6-2/TRBV6-3,CASSYSRTSGLRSYNEQFF
TRBV9,CASSVGGQGAGGYTF
TRBV30,CAWNEQTGNEQYF
TRBV25-1,CASSEGRLTITDTQYF
TRBV6-5,CASSYGRDFQETQYF
TRBV19,CASSPYRAGTEAFF
TRBV7-2,CASGAGRADTQYF
TRBV20-1,CSLSRGNTEAFF
TRBV12-3/TRBV12-4,CASTALGRVDYGYTF
TRBV5-1,CASSLKWGSYNEQFF
TRBV28,CASSSMQGGNTIYF
TRBV20-1,CSARGDLYGYTF
TRBV16,CASSPTGVSNQPQHF
TRBV10-3,CAISPGTYGYTF
TRBV10-3,CAISSPGQLYNEQFF
TRBV20-1,CSARVDPGVDTQYF
TRBV29-1,CSGRGANTGELFF
TRBV15,CATSMTRGTGANEQFF
TRBV4-2,CASSQTGMGEQYF
TRBV20-1,CSARKTLGGVEQYF
TRBV5-6,CASSEETGLAGELFF
TRBV12-3/TRBV12-4,CASSLRAPSEQFF
TRBV20-1,CSARVLQGYGETQYF
TRBV27,CASRGRHSYEQYF
TRBV5-1,CASSLRVNYGYTF
TRBV5-1,CASSLVGRGAMNTEAFF
TRBV5-1,CASKLSGAPGNTIYF
TRBV5-1,CASSLEASGDEETQYF
TRBV20-1,CSARDPRQGANQPQHF
TRBV7-9,CASSPIGLSNTEAFF
TRBV24-1,CATSDAVEGGIQYF
TRBV5-6,CASSSGPSSYNEQFF
TRBV23-1,CASSPLGVGSILYNEQFF